Included here is one TCR beta chain sequence, with context. These data belong to a study of blood T cell repertoires in COVID-19. Overall study: Specimens from acute and convalescent COVID-19 originated in the United States, Italy and Spain. PBMCs, B-cell-depleted T cells, or T cells provided the cDNA or gDNA that made up the material.

CDR1 and CDR2 (germline): GTSNPN, SVGIG (reference sequence). The CDR3 is made up of 13 amino acids. Trimming left V 2 bases short and J 8 bases short, with 15 bases between. Study processing details: Using reference gene primer amplification, nucleated cell counts were estimated. Data came from immunoSEQ multiplex PCR; TCRdb stores just in-frame clones and leaves some out. D and trimming come from the DNA, and the V and J calls and clone size come from that table. The data hold about 180,000 clones, with 70% to 90% observed a single time. V and J are TRBV30 and TRBJ1-2, with a possible D match to TRBD1 (5 bases). Sequencing used peripheral blood. The receptor comes from a man aged 35-49 years with active or convalescent COVID-19. The CDR3 DNA reads as TGTGCCTGGAGTCGGGGGACGGCACTAGGCTACACCTTC. It codes for CAWSRGTALGYTF.